One sample yielded the 22 T cell receptor beta chains listed below, sequenced in a study of T cell clonality in common variable immunodeficiency. These TCRs' antigens remain unknown. Some clones are missing from TCRdb's copy, which holds only in-frame ones; the method was immunoSEQ multiplex PCR. Singletons are absent from the sample, which has approximately 20,000 clones. Points from the study as a whole: Common variable immunodeficiency TCR beta sequences reportedly had fewer deletions and N-nucleotide insertions.

Sequencing used peripheral blood mononuclear cells. The receptors originated from a human donor with common variable immunodeficiency.

This clone was detected ten times or more. The sequence runs out 3 residues before the end of the CDR3; the remainder is reconstructed from the germline J gene. This chain joins TRBV20-1 and TRBJ1-2; D remains ambiguous. CDR1 DFQATT and CDR2 SNEGSKA come from the germline V gene (reference sequence). The CDR3 extends over 15 amino acids. Between the trimmed V and J ends, which lost 5 bases and 5 bases, there was a span of 21 bases. CDR3 residues: CSARPLASPGYGYTF. Partial CDR3 DNA: TGCAGTGCTCGACCCTTGGCTTCGCCGGGGTATGGC.

This clone came up many times. The CDR3 extends 3 residues past the end of the read, so its final part is completed from the germline J gene. The rearrangement links TRBV5-4 to TRBJ2-5; TRBD1 is a possible D gene (5 bases). V lost 2 bases to trimming and J lost 5 bases, with 13 bases between them. CDR3 length: 14 amino acids. CDR1 SGHNT and CDR2 YYREEE come from the germline V gene (reference sequence). Incomplete CDR3 DNA: TGTGCCAGCAGCTTCGGCGGACAATTGGAGACC. Translation gives CASSFGGQLET. The complete CDR3 sequence is CASSFGGQLETQYF.

This clone was observed many times. The DNA ends 3 residues before the CDR3 does, and the rest of the CDR3 is filled in from the germline J gene. V gene TRBV5-1 combines with J gene TRBJ2-7, with D possibly being TRBD1 (6 bases). Germline V CDR1 and CDR2: SGHRS, YFSETQ. The CDR3 contains 15 residues. The ends were cut back, 0 bases at V and 0 bases at J, with 10 bases in the middle. The CDR3 loop is CASSLEGVASYEQYF. The covered CDR3 bases are TGCGCCAGCAGCTTGGAGGGGGTCGCCTCCTACGAG. The complete variable domain, with remaining parts taken from reference TRBV5-1 and TRBJ2-7, reads KAGVTQTPRYLIKTRGQQVTLSCSPISGHRSVSWYQQTPGQGLQFLFEYFSETQRNKGNFPGRFSGRQFSNSRSEMNVSTLELGDSALYLCASSLEGVASYEQYFGPGTRLTVT.

In the case of this clone: Read sequence stops 3 residues before the CDR3 end, and the germline J gene provides the missing end. This sequence joins TRBV19 and TRBJ1-6; D remains unclear. CDR3 length equals 13 residues. V shed 4 bases and J shed 8 bases, with 9 bases lying between them. CDR1 and CDR2 (germline): LNHDA, SQIVND (reference sequence). CDR3 DNA, as far as it was read: TGTGCCAGTAGTAGAAGAACGGATTCACCC. Translating it yields CASSRRTDSP. The whole CDR3 sequence reads CASSRRTDSPLHF.

This clone was counted many times. The read finishes 3 residues shy of the CDR3 end, and the germline J gene is used to complete it. The rearrangement joins TRBV20-1 to TRBJ1-4; 8 positions match TRBD1. The CDR3 is 14 amino acids. J lost 7 bases, V lost 1 base, and 5 bases had no gene match. Germline V gives CDR1 DFQATT, CDR2 SNEGSKA (reference sequence). The sequenced part of the CDR3 DNA is TGCAGTGCTAGAGCAGGGGGCGGGAGTGAAAAA. Translating it yields CSARAGGGSEK. The CDR3, in full, reads CSARAGGGSEKLFF.

This clone was seen repeatedly, ten times or more. The CDR3 end is not reached by the read, which stops 3 residues before it; the germline J gene fills it in. J is TRBJ2-2 and V is TRBV5-1; 7 bases are a match to TRBD1. V was pared by 4 bases and J by 1 base, with 1 base of the junction left unmatched. This CDR3 region has 14 residues. From germline, CDR1 is SGHRS and CDR2 YFSETQ. Incomplete CDR3 DNA: TGCGCCAGCAGCCGGGACAGGAACACCGGGGAG. Translated, it gives CASSRDRNTGE. The full CDR3 protein reads CASSRDRNTGELFF.

This clone has at least ten counts. The read comes to an end 3 residues before the CDR3 does, leaving the germline J gene to fill in the end. The chain has TRBV2 and TRBJ2-7; 7 bases line up with TRBD1. The V gene's germline CDR1 is SNHLY and CDR2 FYNNEI. V was pared by 6 bases and J by 1 base, with 0 bases of the junction left unmatched. The CDR3 sequence is 12 residues long. CDR3 residues: CASRGQSYEQYF. The CDR3 bases that were read are TGTGCCAGCAGGGGACAGTCCTACGAG.

This clone was counted a few times. The read ends 3 residues before the CDR3 terminus; that terminus is restored from the germline J gene. J is TRBJ2-2 and V is TRBV2, with TRBD1 as a possible D gene (5 bases). Trimming took off 4 bases at V and 6 bases at J, with 18 bases between the two ends. Germline CDR1 is SNHLY and CDR2 is FYNNEI. This CDR3 comprises 16 residues. CDR3 bases read: TGTGCCAGCAGTGCGTCGACAGTGGGGTCTTCCGGGGAG. Protein product: CASSASTVGSSGE. The full-length CDR3 reads as CASSASTVGSSGELFF.

At least ten counts were recorded for this clone. The CDR3 is cut off 3 residues early in the read; its end comes from the germline J gene. This rearrangement joins TRBV20-1 to TRBJ1-2; unclear D gene. Germline lookup yields CDR1 DFQATT and CDR2 SNEGSKA (reference sequence). This CDR3 contains 15 residues. Trimming removed 3 bases at V and 2 bases at J, with 16 bases between. Partial CDR3 DNA: TGCAGTGCTAGTCTAAACGCGGACTTAAACTATGGC. Translating gives CSASLNADLNYG. The full CDR3 reads CSASLNADLNYGYTF.

This clone has a handful of counts. The observed sequence ends 3 residues before the CDR3 terminus, with the missing tail filled in from the germline J gene. The chain uses TRBV30 and TRBJ1-1, with D uncertain. This CDR3 spans 11 amino acids. The V and J ends lost 2 bases and 5 bases respectively, with 6 bases between them. Germline V CDR1 and CDR2: GTSNPN, SVGIG (reference sequence). CDR3 DNA (partial): TGTGCCTGGAGTAGAGGGACTGAA. It encodes CAWSRGTE. The complete CDR3 sequence is CAWSRGTEAFF. Full variable domain (rest looked up from reference TRBV30 and TRBJ1-1): SQTIHQWPATLVQPVGSPLSLECTVEGTSNPNLYWYRQAAGRGLQLLFYSVGIGQISSEVPQNLSASRPQDRQFILSSKKLLLSDSGFYLCAWSRGTEAFFGQGTRLTVV.

This clone came up many times. The read falls 3 residues short of the CDR3 end, and the missing part is taken from the germline J gene. The J gene is TRBJ1-1, the V gene TRBV30; D might be TRBD1 (5 bases). The V gene lost 0 bases and the J gene lost 6 bases, with 14 bases spanning the gap. This CDR3 contains 14 residues. CDR1 GTSNPN and CDR2 SVGIG come from the germline V gene (reference sequence). The sequenced CDR3 bases are TGTGCCTGGAGTGTAGGGGCTATGACATCTGAA. Protein sequence: CAWSVGAMTSE. The full CDR3 protein reads CAWSVGAMTSEAFF.

The table lists this clone with a few counts. The read terminates 3 residues ahead of where the CDR3 ends, so the germline J gene completes it. This rearrangement joins TRBV30 to TRBJ1-5; D perhaps matches TRBD1 (5 bases). This CDR3 has 15 residues. From germline, CDR1 is GTSNPN and CDR2 SVGIG (reference sequence). V lost 0 bases to trimming and J lost 7 bases, with 16 bases between them. Partial CDR3 DNA: TGTGCCTGGAGTGTGGTTGGGCAGGGAAGGCAGCCC. It yields the protein CAWSVVGQGRQP. Given in full, the CDR3 is CAWSVVGQGRQPQHF. Based on the CDR3 plus reference TRBV30 and TRBJ1-5, the full variable domain is SQTIHQWPATLVQPVGSPLSLECTVEGTSNPNLYWYRQAAGRGLQLLFYSVGIGQISSEVPQNLSASRPQDRQFILSSKKLLLSDSGFYLCAWSVVGQGRQPQHFGDGTRLSIL.

This clone was detected ten times or more. The read gets to within 3 residues of the CDR3 end, and the germline J gene fills in the rest. This chain connects TRBV2 to TRBJ1-4; no definite D call. The CDR3 contains 12 residues. Germline loops: CDR1 SNHLY, CDR2 FYNNEI. The V and J ends lost 6 bases and 3 bases respectively, with 5 bases between them. CDR3 region: CASRSSNEKLFF. The CDR3 DNA, read in part, is TGTGCCAGCAGGTCATCTAATGAAAAA.

This clone has ten or more counts. The read stops 3 residues short of the end of the CDR3; the missing end is completed from the germline J gene. This sequence joins TRBV19 and TRBJ1-2; TRBD1 matches at 9 bases. The CDR3 has 15 amino acids. V lost 3 bases to trimming and J lost 4 bases; unmatched junction nucleotides: 6. Germline V CDR1 and CDR2: LNHDA, SQIVND (reference sequence). The CDR3 sequence: CASSMHSDRGYGYTF. The CDR3 bases that were read are TGTGCCAGTAGTATGCATTCGGACAGGGGCTATGGC. The full variable domain, its missing parts supplied by reference TRBV19 and TRBJ1-2, is DGGITQSPKYLFRKEGQNVTLSCEQNLNHDAMYWYRQDPGQGLRLIYYSQIVNDFQKGDIAEGYSVSREKKESFPLTVTSAQKNPTAFYLCASSMHSDRGYGYTFGSGTRLTVV.

There are many counts of this clone. The read terminates 3 residues before the CDR3 end, so the remaining end is supplied by the germline J gene. The chain carries TRBV13 and TRBJ2-7, with 8 bases lining up with TRBD1. The J segment lost 3 bases and the V segment lost 0 bases, leaving 4 bases of the junction unmatched. Germline V gives CDR1 PRHDT, CDR2 FYEKMQ (reference sequence). The CDR3 has 15 amino acids. The CDR3 DNA, read in part, is TGTGCCAGCAGCTTAGGGACAGGGGCCCTCTACGAG. It yields the protein CASSLGTGALYE. The whole CDR3 sequence reads CASSLGTGALYEQYF.

This clone was recorded at least ten times. The read finishes 3 residues shy of the CDR3 end, and the germline J gene is used to complete it. The chain joins TRBV12-3 or TRBV12-4 to TRBJ2-5, with D possibly TRBD1 on 5 matching bases. With 3 bases removed from V and 1 base from J, the gap between germline ends came to 9 bases. The CDR3 has 14 residues. The CDR3 DNA, read in part, is TGTGCCAGCAGTTTGGCAGGGCTCCAAGAGACC. Protein: CASSLAGLQET. The CDR3 in full is CASSLAGLQETQYF.

This clone was seen ten or more times. The chain's CDR3 is CASSESVYTEAFF. The sequenced part of the CDR3 DNA is TGTGCCAGCAGTGAATCGGTTTACACTGAA. The chain employs TRBV6-1 and TRBJ1-1; no clear D gene. From the germline J gene comes the end of the CDR3, since the read stops 3 residues before it. Trimming removed 2 bases from V and 3 bases from J, with 7 bases in between. This CDR3 contains 13 residues. CDR1 and CDR2 (germline): MNHNS, SASEGT.

As regards this clone: The CDR3 end lies 3 residues beyond the end of the read and is filled in from the germline J gene. The V call is TRBV7-2, the J call TRBJ2-3; D is possibly TRBD2 (5 bases). Germline assignment: CDR1 SGHTA and CDR2 FQGNSA. The V end was cut by 2 bases, the J end by 2 bases, with 11 bases between. The CDR3 runs to 15 residues. Incomplete CDR3 DNA: TGTGCCAGCAGCTTACGTCCGGACTCCACAGATACG. This gives the protein CASSLRPDSTDT. The CDR3 as a whole reads CASSLRPDSTDTQYF.

This clone was counted at least ten times. With the read ending 3 residues before the CDR3 end, the germline J gene is used to fill in that end. The rearrangement uses TRBV7-4 and TRBJ2-7; weak D call: TRBD1 (5 bases). The CDR3 length is 15 residues. Trimming took off 3 bases at V and 1 base at J, with 13 bases between the two ends. CDR1 and CDR2 from the germline V gene are SGHVT and SQSDAQ. CDR3 DNA, as far as it was read: TGTGCCAGCAGCTTTGGACAATCCGGATCCTACGAG. It translates to CASSFGQSGSYE. The CDR3 reads in full as CASSFGQSGSYEQYF.

This clone was seen many times. With the read ending 3 residues before the CDR3 end, the germline J gene is used to fill in that end. This sequence joins TRBV5-1 and TRBJ2-7; 9 positions match TRBD2. Germline CDR1 and CDR2: SGHRS and YFSETQ. J lost 3 bases, V lost 6 bases, and 7 bases had no gene match. The CDR3 covers 14 residues. The CDR3 loop is CASKRASGVYEQYF. CDR3 DNA (partial): TGCGCCAGCAAAAGGGCTAGCGGGGTCTACGAG. Drawing the rest from reference TRBV5-1 and TRBJ2-7, the complete variable domain is KAGVTQTPRYLIKTRGQQVTLSCSPISGHRSVSWYQQTPGQGLQFLFEYFSETQRNKGNFPGRFSGRQFSNSRSEMNVSTLELGDSALYLCASKRASGVYEQYFGPGTRLTVT.

The sample holds many counts of this clone. Incomplete CDR3 DNA: TGCAGTGCTAGAGTTGCGTCTCAGGGTAGGGATCTCTATGGC. This codes for CSARVASQGRDLYG. The CDR3 reads in full as CSARVASQGRDLYGYTF. The chain combines TRBV20-1 with TRBJ1-2, with D perhaps matching TRBD1 (5 bases). Read sequence stops 3 residues before the CDR3 end, and the germline J gene provides the missing end. Between the trimmed V and J ends, which lost 1 base and 4 bases, there was a span of 22 bases. This CDR3 has 17 residues. The germline CDR1 and CDR2 sequences are DFQATT and SNEGSKA (reference sequence).

This clone is termed medium-sized. The CDR3 end falls 3 residues outside the read, so it is completed with the germline J gene. The chain recombines TRBV14 with TRBJ2-1; D possibly corresponds to TRBD1 (5 bases). The germline V gene has CDR1 SGHDN and CDR2 FVKESK. The V and J ends lost 3 bases and 5 bases respectively, with 5 bases between them. This CDR3 is built from 12 residues. CDR3 sequence reads: CASSQDNNEQFF. The covered CDR3 bases are TGTGCCAGCAGCCAGGACAACAATGAG.